This T cell receptor beta chain was recorded in a study of technical replicates of blood from several donors (dated by TCRdb to about 2017). As regards this clone: Its antigen remains undetermined. No much larger clonotype is one base removed from it; base qualities were not supplied.

V was cut back by 0 bases and J by 9 bases, leaving a gap of 17 bases between them. CDR1 SGHDN and CDR2 FVKESK were looked up in the germline V gene. Spanning cysteine to phenylalanine, the CDR3 consists of 16 amino acids. Solely the CDR3 DNA is kept, with 48 bases framed from the first base. Library construction relied on the immunoSEQ multiplex PCR assay. TCRdb took over this immuneACCESS table, retaining in-frame rearrangements with V and J assigned. Such tables are incomplete; in checked studies, under half of the missing clones stem from an unresolved V gene, and the remainder is unexplained. Within this sample are more than 75,000 clones, with just over 85% of them counted one time only. The ten most abundant clones make up 4.8% of the sample.

The chain is made from TRBV14 and TRBJ2-2; the D region possibly corresponds to TRBD1 (6 bases align). The sequenced sample was PBMCs. The receptor was derived from a human donor in good health. Some clones in this sample may be carry-over from other donors' samples. In nucleotides, the sequence is TGTGCCAGCAGCCAAGAGGGGGCAGGGACGCACCGGGAGCTGTTTTTT. The resulting protein is CASSQEGAGTHRELFF.